A single sample is the source of the 17 T cell receptor beta chains below, sequenced in a study of cytomegalovirus exposure and HLA in healthy donors. Researchers ran the PCR with 60 Vbeta and 13 Jbeta primers. Sequencing was performed with immunoSEQ multiplex PCR; in TCRdb, only in-frame clones are kept and a portion is missing. The sample shows 150,000 or so clones, 73% of them seen only once. Sequencing input: PBMCs. The receptors were gathered from a woman between 18 and 29 years old in good health and CMV-seronegative.

The chain joins TRBV7-2 to TRBJ1-1; unclear D gene. Trimming took off 4 bases at V and 0 bases at J, with 9 bases between the two ends. The CDR3 loop spans 14 amino acids. Germline values: CDR1 SGHTA, CDR2 FQGNSA. The CDR3 DNA reads as TGTGCCAGCAGCTCCAGAAACATGAACACTGAAGCTTTCTTT. Encoded protein: CASSSRNMNTEAFF.

The V gene is TRBV10-1, the J gene TRBJ1-1, with D tentatively TRBD1 (6 bases). Germline CDR1 reads WNHNN; CDR2 reads SYGVQD (reference sequence). The length of the CDR3 is 14 residues. Trimming stripped 2 bases from V and 5 bases from J, with 12 bases between. The CDR3 loop is CASSEQGRGTEAFF. The CDR3 DNA reads as TGCGCCAGCAGTGAGCAGGGGCGAGGGACTGAAGCTTTCTTT.

The table lists this clone with a few counts. Sequence at one end of the junction differs from germline and may be a read error. V usage is TRBV2 and J usage is TRBJ2-6, with D possibly matching TRBD1 (5 bases). Germline CDR1 SNHLY, CDR2 FYNNEI. This CDR3 comprises 16 residues. CDR3: CASSGSQSSGANGLTF. The CDR3 DNA is TGTGCCAGCAGTGGATCCCAGTCCTCTGGGGCCAACGGCCTGACTTTC.

This chain connects TRBV7-2 to TRBJ1-1, with D tentatively TRBD1 (5 bases). Germline V gives CDR1 SGHTA, CDR2 FQGNSA. V lost 0 bases, J lost 5 bases, and 16 bases lay in between. This CDR3 region has 16 residues. As DNA, the CDR3 is TGTGCCAGCAGCTTAGCAGGGGCGGCCCCACATACTGAAGCTTTCTTT. As protein: CASSLAGAAPHTEAFF. The full variable domain, its missing parts supplied by reference TRBV7-2 and TRBJ1-1, is GAGVSQSPSNKVTEKGKDVELRCDPISGHTALYWYRQSLGQGLEFLIYFQGNSAPDKSGLPSDRFSAERTGGSVSTLTIQRTQQEDSAVYLCASSLAGAAPHTEAFFGQGTRLTVV.

CDR3: CASSQVHGKGTGGYEQYF. CDR3 sequence (DNA): TGTGCCAGCAGCCAAGTTCATGGGAAGGGGACCGGGGGCTACGAGCAGTACTTC. The rearrangement links TRBV14 to TRBJ2-7; a weak D match, TRBD2 (6 bases). The CDR3 has 18 residues. Trimming removed 1 base from V and 3 bases from J, with 22 bases in between. Germline CDR1 SGHDN, CDR2 FVKESK.

The genes are TRBV13 and TRBJ1-1; D possibly corresponds to TRBD1 (5 bases). V dropped 5 bases and J dropped 1 base, with 8 bases sitting between them. Per the germline V gene, CDR1 is PRHDT and CDR2 is FYEKMQ (reference sequence). This CDR3 is built from 13 residues. CDR3 region: CASSRQGNTEAFF. The CDR3 DNA reads as TGTGCCAGCAGCCGCCAGGGGAACACTGAAGCTTTCTTT.

This chain joins TRBV28 and TRBJ1-6; tentative D call: TRBD1 (6 bases). The CDR3 length is 15 residues. The V gene's germline CDR1 is MDHEN and CDR2 SYDVKM. Trimming pared 7 bases from V and 7 bases from J, leaving 17 bases between. The CDR3 reads CASKPLRGVNSPLHF. The DNA of the CDR3 is TGTGCCAGCAAGCCACTCAGGGGAGTCAATTCACCCCTCCACTTT.

The V call is TRBV29-1, the J call TRBJ1-5; D is unclear. Trimming took off 4 bases at V and 4 bases at J, with 11 bases between the two ends. The CDR3 sequence is 13 residues long. Germline V gene data show CDR1 as SQVTM and CDR2 as ANQGSEA. The CDR3 nucleotides read TGCAGCGTTGCAGAGGGAGGGAATCAGCCCCAGCATTTT. Translation gives CSVAEGGNQPQHF.

Written as DNA, the CDR3 is TGTGCCAGCTCACCTGGAGGTAGGAGGGAGACCCAGTACTTC. This codes for CASSPGGRRETQYF. J is TRBJ2-5 and V is TRBV18; D may be TRBD2 (5 bases). From germline, CDR1 is KGHSH and CDR2 LQKENI. The ends were cut back, 3 bases at V and 5 bases at J, with 13 bases in the middle. The CDR3 runs to 14 residues.

This chain links TRBV5-1 with TRBJ2-1; 10 bases map to TRBD1. Germline V gene sequence: CDR1 SGHRS, CDR2 YFSETQ. V shed 4 bases, J shed 10 bases, and the junction held 5 bases outside the gene matches. This CDR3 is built from 13 residues. The chain's CDR3 is CASSPGQGDEQFF. CDR3 in DNA: TGCGCCAGCAGCCCCGGACAGGGGGACGAGCAGTTCTTC.

The genes are TRBV5-4 and TRBJ2-3, with 14 nucleotides matching TRBD2. The germline CDR1 and CDR2 sequences are SGHNT and YYREEE (reference sequence). The V and J ends lost 4 bases and 5 bases, in that order; junction bases with no gene match: 3. CDR3 length equals 15 residues. The CDR3 reads CASSTTSGRGDTQYF. CDR3 DNA: TGTGCCAGCAGCACGACTAGCGGGAGGGGAGATACGCAGTATTTT.

The chain combines TRBV4-3 with TRBJ2-3; the D gene is possibly TRBD2 (5 bases). The CDR3 has 13 amino acids. V was shortened by 11 bases and J by 2 bases, with 14 bases between the two germline ends. Germline V lookup: CDR1 LGHNA, CDR2 YSLEER. The CDR3 loop is CAHGQTITDTQYF. CDR3 coding DNA: TGCGCCCACGGGCAGACTATCACAGATACGCAGTATTTT.

The rearrangement uses TRBV11-3 and TRBJ2-5; tentatively, D is TRBD1 (6 bases). The V end lost 5 bases, the J end lost 4 bases, and 14 bases lay between the germline ends. The germline V gene has CDR1 SGHNT and CDR2 YENEEA. The CDR3 has 14 amino acids. CDR3 loop: CASSHYREPETQYF. The CDR3 DNA reads as TGTGCCAGCAGCCATTACAGGGAACCAGAGACCCAGTACTTC.

The chain couples TRBV21-1 to TRBJ1-1; TRBD1, the D gene given by the table, was not confirmed from the DNA. TRBV21-1 is a known pseudogene. CDR3 size: 15 residues. In nucleotides, the CDR3 is TGTGCCAGCAGCAACGACAGGACTTTGAACACTGAAGCTTTCTTT. Translated: CASSNDRTLNTEAFF.

This clone was seen a few times. This chain connects TRBV4-2 to TRBJ1-4; 12 bases agree with TRBD1. CDR3 length equals 19 residues. The V segment lost 5 bases and the J segment 4 bases; nucleotides outside the gene matches: 14. In germline, CDR1 is LGHNA, CDR2 YNFKEQ. DNA for the CDR3: TGTGCCAGCAGCGACGACCGGGACAGGGGGCGTCTTGGTAATGAAAAACTGTTTTTT. This translates into CASSDDRDRGRLGNEKLFF.

This chain uses TRBV10-3 with TRBJ1-5; 9 nucleotides align to TRBD1. Germline V lookup: CDR1 ENHRY, CDR2 SYGVKD. J was trimmed by 3 bases and V by 3 bases; bases with no gene match: 15. The CDR3 length is 19 residues. The CDR3 nucleotides are TGTGCCATCAGTGATCCTTATCTGGGACAGGGAACTTTCAATCAGCCCCAGCATTTT. The encoded protein is CAISDPYLGQGTFNQPQHF.

The V gene is TRBV6-1, the J gene TRBJ2-7, with TRBD1 matching over 11 bases. The ends lost 7 bases at V and 9 bases at J; junction bases unmatched: 5. CDR3 length equals 12 residues. Germline V lookup: CDR1 MNHNS, CDR2 SASEGT. The CDR3 DNA reads as TGTGCCAGCACCGGGGACAGGGGGTGGCAGTACGTC. Translating it yields CASTGDRGWQYV.